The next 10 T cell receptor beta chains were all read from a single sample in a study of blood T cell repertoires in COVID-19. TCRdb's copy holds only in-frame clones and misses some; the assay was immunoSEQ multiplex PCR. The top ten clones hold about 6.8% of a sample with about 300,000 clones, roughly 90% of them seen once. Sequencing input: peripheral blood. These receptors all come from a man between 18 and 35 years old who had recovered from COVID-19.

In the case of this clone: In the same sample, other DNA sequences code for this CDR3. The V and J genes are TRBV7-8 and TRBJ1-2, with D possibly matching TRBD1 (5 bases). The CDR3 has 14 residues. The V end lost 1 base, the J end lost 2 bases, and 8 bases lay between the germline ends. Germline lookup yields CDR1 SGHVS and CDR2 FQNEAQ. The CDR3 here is CASSLEGANYGYTF. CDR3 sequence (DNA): TGTGCCAGCAGCTTAGAAGGGGCCAACTATGGCTACACCTTC.

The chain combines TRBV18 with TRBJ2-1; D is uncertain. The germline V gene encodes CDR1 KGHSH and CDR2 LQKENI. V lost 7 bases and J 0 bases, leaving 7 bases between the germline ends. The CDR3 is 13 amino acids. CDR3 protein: CASCLSSYNEQFF. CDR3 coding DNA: TGTGCCAGCTGTCTCAGCTCCTACAATGAGCAGTTCTTC.

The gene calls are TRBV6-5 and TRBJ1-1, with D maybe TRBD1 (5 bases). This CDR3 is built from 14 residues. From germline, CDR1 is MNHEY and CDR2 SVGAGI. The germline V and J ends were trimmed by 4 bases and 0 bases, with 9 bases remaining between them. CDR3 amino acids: CASSWGGMNTEAFF. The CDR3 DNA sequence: TGTGCCAGCAGTTGGGGGGGAATGAACACTGAAGCTTTCTTT.

The CDR3 loop is CASSYLGGYGANVLTF. The CDR3 region has the DNA TGTGCCAGCAGTTACCTCGGAGGGTATGGGGCCAACGTCCTGACTTTC. The rearrangement uses TRBV6-5 and TRBJ2-6, with a tentative D call TRBD2 (6 bases). CDR3 length: 16 residues. The V and J ends lost 2 bases and 3 bases respectively, with 11 bases between them. From germline, CDR1 is MNHEY and CDR2 SVGAGI.

DNA for the CDR3: TGTGCCAGCAGCGAAGGGACTATGGATACGCAGTATTTT. Its protein is CASSEGTMDTQYF. V gene TRBV7-9 combines with J gene TRBJ2-3, with 7 bases fitting TRBD2. The germline V gene encodes CDR1 SEHNR and CDR2 FQNEAQ (reference sequence). V shed 5 bases, J shed 6 bases, and the junction held 5 bases outside the gene matches. This CDR3 has 13 amino acids.

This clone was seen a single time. CDR3 residues: CASSQGGTGVFHGELFF. The CDR3 coding sequence is TGCGCCAGCAGCCAAGGGGGGACAGGGGTATTTCACGGGGAGCTGTTTTTT. The genes are TRBV4-3 and TRBJ2-2; 10 bases agree with TRBD1. From germline, CDR1 is LGHNA and CDR2 YSLEER. The length of the CDR3 is 17 residues. Germline trimming cut 1 base from V and 7 bases from J; bases unmatched to any gene: 9.

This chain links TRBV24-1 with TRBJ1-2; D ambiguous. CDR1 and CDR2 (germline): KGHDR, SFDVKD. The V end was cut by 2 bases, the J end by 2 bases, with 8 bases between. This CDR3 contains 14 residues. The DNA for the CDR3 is TGTGCCACCAGTGATTCTGACAAGAACTATGGCTACACCTTC. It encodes CATSDSDKNYGYTF.

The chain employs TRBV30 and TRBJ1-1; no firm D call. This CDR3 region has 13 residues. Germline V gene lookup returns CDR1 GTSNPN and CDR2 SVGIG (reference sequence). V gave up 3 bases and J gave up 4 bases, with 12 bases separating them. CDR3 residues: CAWSVGRPTEAFF. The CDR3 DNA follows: TGTGCCTGGAGCGTAGGCAGGCCCACTGAAGCTTTCTTT.

The CDR3 loop is CASSEGTGGSPYEQYF. The CDR3 DNA reads TGTGCCAGCAGTGAGGGGACAGGGGGGTCACCCTACGAGCAGTACTTC. The chain combines TRBV25-1 with TRBJ2-7; the match to TRBD1 covers 11 bases. From germline, CDR1 is MGHDK and CDR2 SYGVNS. The V gene end was trimmed by 3 bases and the J gene end by 2 bases; junction bases not matched to a gene: 6. This CDR3 has 16 amino acids.

CDR3 region: CASSLAGEDEQYF. The CDR3 DNA reads TGTGCCAGCAGCTTGGCGGGAGAGGACGAGCAGTACTTC. The V and J genes are TRBV5-4 and TRBJ2-7; D may be TRBD2 (6 bases). CDR1 and CDR2 (germline): SGHNT, YYREEE (reference sequence). Between the trimmed V and J ends, which lost 0 bases and 5 bases, there was a span of 9 bases. There are 13 residues in the CDR3.